Sequencing of this TCR beta chain was carried out in a study of shared clonotypes between healthy human individuals. The sample holds a few counts of this clone. What it binds is unknown. V lost 3 bases and J 7 bases, leaving 16 bases between the germline ends. The CDR3 has 14 residues. CDR1 is KGHSH, CDR2 LQKENI, per germline. The assay used deep level. Produced via immunoSEQ multiplex PCR; TCRdb's table is partial and in-frame only. The sample has 2.3 million or so clones; more than 85% are singletons. Notes on the study in general: The study generally estimated greater richness for naive than memory subsets. Clonotype sharing among donors was thought likely to change with sequencing depth. In having few donors, the study represented limited genetic and exposure-history diversity.

The specimen was naive CD4+ T cells from PBMCs. The subset: CD45RA+ positively selected. The rearrangement links TRBV18 to TRBJ2-7; D is uncertain. The receptor was isolated from a young man in good health. Some clones in this sample may be carry-over from other donors' samples. CDR3 in amino acids: CASSPNRGSWEQYF. CDR3 coding DNA: TGTGCCAGCTCACCTAACCGTGGGTCTTGGGAGCAGTACTTC.